This is a list of T cell receptor beta chains from one sample in a study of naive and memory T cell subsets. A single record per CDR3 protein comes from TCRdb applying MiXCR to the UMI-ligation and nested PCR reads. The top ten hold about 1.3% of the sample, which has approximately 80,000 distinct CDR3 sequences, around 9% seen once. The sample consisted of naive CD8+ T cells from blood. The source of these receptors is a human donor in good health. CDR3s include the opening cysteine and the closing phenylalanine or tryptophan. A D gene is named only where the DNA matches it firmly. Some rows mark clone size as missing; the rest say once, few, many or name a class of expanded clone.

16 | - | TRBJ2-7 | TRBV27 | - | CASSLQRERTLDEQYF | TGTGCCAGCAGTTTACAACGTGAGCGGACGCTCGACGAGCAGTACTTC
17 | TRBD1 | TRBJ1-3 | TRBV7-9 | few | CASSGPGQGLSGNTIYF | TGTGCCAGCAGCGGGCCGGGACAGGGACTCTCTGGAAACACCATATATTTT
16 | TRBD1 | TRBJ2-1 | TRBV2 | few | CASRRGGPRSYNEQFF | TGTGCCAGCAGGAGAGGGGGCCCGAGATCCTACAATGAGCAGTTCTTC
16 | - | TRBJ2-5 | TRBV27 | many | CASSLSIGTNKETQYF | TGTGCCAGCAGTTTATCGATCGGGACAAATAAAGAGACCCAGTACTTC
16 | TRBD1 | TRBJ1-5 | TRBV10-1 | few | CASSPTTTGGNQPQHF | TGCGCCAGCAGTCCCACCACGACAGGGGGCAATCAGCCCCAGCATTTT
15 | - | TRBJ1-5 | TRBV3-1 | many | CASSQGRGTNQPQHF | TGTGCCAGCAGCCAAGGTAGGGGAACCAATCAGCCCCAGCATTTT
13 | TRBD1 | TRBJ2-1 | TRBV29-1 | many | CSGGQGAYNEQFF | TGCAGCGGGGGGCAGGGGGCTTACAATGAGCAGTTCTTC
16 | TRBD2 | TRBJ2-1 | TRBV28 | many | CASSLGLADSYNEQFF | TGTGCCAGCAGTTTGGGACTAGCGGACTCCTACAATGAGCAGTTCTTC
17 | - | TRBJ2-5 | TRBV14 | many | CASSQDLIPEGQETQYF | TGTGCCAGCAGCCAAGATTTAATCCCGGAGGGCCAAGAGACCCAGTACTTC
16 | TRBD2 | TRBJ2-3 | TRBV11-2 | few | CASSFTSGSFADTQYF | TGTGCCAGCAGCTTTACTAGCGGGAGTTTCGCAGATACGCAGTATTTT
15 | TRBD2 | TRBJ2-7 | TRBV28 | many | CASGTSGTQSAEQYF | TGTGCCAGCGGGACTAGCGGGACACAAAGCGCCGAGCAGTACTTC
13 | - | TRBJ1-2 | TRBV29-1 | few | CSVDGGRNYGYTF | TGCAGCGTTGACGGGGGCAGGAACTATGGCTACACCTTC
11 | - | TRBJ2-1 | TRBV28 | many | CASSLNNEQFF | TGTGCCAGCAGCTTGAACAATGAGCAGTTCTTC
13 | - | TRBJ2-1 | TRBV27 | many | CASSFRGRNEQFF | TGTGCCAGCAGTTTTCGGGGGAGGAATGAGCAGTTCTTC
14 | - | TRBJ2-1 | TRBV5-1 | many | CASTTDRPYNEQFF | TGCGCCAGCACCACTGACAGGCCCTACAATGAGCAGTTCTTC
14 | - | TRBJ1-6 | TRBV12-3/TRBV12-4 | few | CASRDGQLPSPLHF | TGTGCCAGCAGGGACGGACAGCTGCCTTCACCCCTCCACTTT
13 | - | TRBJ2-1 | TRBV5-4 | many | CASRMDDYNEQFF | TGTGCCAGCAGGATGGATGACTACAATGAGCAGTTCTTC
11 | - | TRBJ2-1 | TRBV6-5 | - | CASRLLSMEFF | TGTGCCAGCAGGCTCCTATCTATGGAGTTCTTC
15 | - | TRBJ1-2 | TRBV28 | many | CASSLGGLVNYGYTF | TGTGCCAGCAGTTTAGGAGGCCTTGTCAACTATGGCTACACCTTC
14 | TRBD1 | TRBJ1-2 | TRBV7-2 | once | CARRGTGIVHGYTF | TGTGCCAGAAGAGGGACAGGGATCGTTCATGGCTACACCTTC
15 | TRBD2 | TRBJ2-3 | TRBV6-6 | - | CASSYLAGAKDTQYF | TGTGCCAGCAGTTACCTAGCGGGAGCGAAAGATACGCAGTATTTT
14 | - | TRBJ1-1 | TRBV5-6 | many | CASSMDRLGTEAFF | TGTGCCAGCAGCATGGACCGCCTGGGGACTGAAGCTTTCTTT
14 | TRBD1 | TRBJ2-7 | TRBV6-2/TRBV6-3 | many | CASTRTGREYEQYF | TGTGCCAGCACCCGGACAGGGAGAGAGTACGAGCAGTACTTC
14 | TRBD1 | TRBJ1-5 | TRBV20-1 | many | CSAPTGTSNQPQHF | TGCAGTGCTCCGACAGGGACTAGCAATCAGCCCCAGCATTTT
16 | - | TRBJ2-6 | TRBV20-1 | many | CSARAYILSGANVLTF | TGCAGTGCTAGAGCTTACATACTCTCTGGGGCCAACGTCCTGACTTTC
18 | - | TRBJ2-6 | TRBV3-1 | few | CASSQWREDPTGANVLTF | TGTGCCAGCAGCCAATGGAGGGAAGACCCGACTGGGGCCAACGTCCTGACTTTC
14 | TRBD1 | TRBJ2-3 | TRBV28 | few | CASSPDRVADTQYF | TGTGCCAGCAGTCCCGACAGGGTAGCAGATACGCAGTATTTT
17 | TRBD2 | TRBJ2-3 | TRBV12-3/TRBV12-4 | - | CASSFVWREAGTDTQYF | TGTGCCAGCAGTTTTGTTTGGCGGGAGGCGGGTACAGATACGCAGTATTTT
12 | - | TRBJ2-1 | TRBV29-1 | many | CSVLTNPNEQFF | TGCAGCGTCCTAACGAACCCTAATGAGCAGTTCTTC
21 | - | TRBJ2-3 | TRBV6-2/TRBV6-3 | few | CASSYPRPAKWEEQSTDTQYF | TGTGCCAGCAGTTATCCCAGACCAGCAAAATGGGAAGAGCAAAGCACAGATACGCAGTATTTT
12 | - | TRBJ2-1 | TRBV29-1 | many | CSGNQGPNEQFF | TGCAGCGGTAACCAGGGTCCCAATGAGCAGTTCTTC
16 | TRBD2 | TRBJ2-2 | TRBV20-1 | few | CSARGLAAGRAGELFF | TGCAGTGCTAGGGGGCTGGCCGCGGGGAGGGCCGGGGAGCTGTTTTTT
15 | - | TRBJ1-1 | TRBV12-3/TRBV12-4 | - | CASTEQAGDNTEAFF | TGTGCCAGCACCGAACAGGCAGGGGATAACACTGAAGCTTTCTTT
16 | TRBD2 | TRBJ2-1 | TRBV20-1 | few | CSARDLGGSSYNEQFF | TGCAGTGCTAGAGATCTGGGCGGGAGCTCCTACAATGAGCAGTTCTTC
17 | TRBD1 | TRBJ1-2 | TRBV12-3/TRBV12-4 | - | CASSSEFQGVANYGYTF | TGTGCCAGCAGTTCTGAGTTCCAGGGGGTCGCTAACTATGGCTACACCTTC
14 | - | TRBJ1-6 | TRBV27 | - | CASSLLVHNSPLHF | TGTGCCAGCAGTTTACTGGTTCATAATTCACCCCTCCACTTT
15 | TRBD2 | TRBJ2-7 | TRBV4-3 | many | CASSQDHRGVYEQYF | TGCGCCAGCAGCCAAGATCACCGGGGGGTCTACGAGCAGTACTTC
15 | - | TRBJ1-2 | TRBV3-1 | many | CASSPTGEGSYGYTF | TGTGCCAGCAGCCCCACCGGGGAGGGGTCCTATGGCTACACCTTC
13 | - | TRBJ2-1 | TRBV28 | few | CASNRGLYNEQFF | TGTGCCAGCAACCGGGGACTCTACAATGAGCAGTTCTTC
15 | - | TRBJ2-1 | TRBV5-5 | few | CASSLEEIAYNEQFF | TGTGCCAGCAGCTTGGAGGAGATCGCCTACAATGAGCAGTTCTTC
16 | TRBD1 | TRBJ2-1 | TRBV7-6 | many | CASSTDRGLSYNEQFF | TGTGCCAGCAGCACGGACAGGGGGCTGTCCTACAATGAGCAGTTCTTC
15 | TRBD1 | TRBJ2-3 | TRBV28 | - | CASSLGQGGADTQYF | TGTGCCAGCAGTTTGGGACAGGGTGGGGCAGATACGCAGTATTTT